This T cell receptor beta chain is from a study of cytotoxic CD8 clonotypes in ibrutinib-treated CLL. Regarding this clone: Its antigen is not known.

Assay used: immunoSEQ multiplex PCR; TCRdb lists only in-frame clones, some missing. Of over 75,000 clones in the sample, 78% were seen once. General study results and limits: Public clonotypes occurred uncommonly; on treatment, they contracted or remained stable.

CDR1 and CDR2 from the germline V gene are SGHVT and SQSDAQ. The CDR3 length is 22 residues. V lost 2 bases to trimming and J lost 0 bases, with 30 bases between them. This receptor was obtained from a human donor with chronic lymphocytic leukemia. The chain carries TRBV7-4 and TRBJ2-3, with D tentatively TRBD2 (6 bases). This specimen consisted of PBMCs, obtained after 12 months of ibrutinib treatment. Written as DNA, the CDR3 is TGTGCCAGCAGCTTATACTGCGATTTCGAACTAGCAATTGAGAATAGCACAGATACGCAGTATTTT. The encoded protein is CASSLYCDFELAIENSTDTQYF.